Listed here are 17 T cell receptor beta chains from one sample, sequenced in a study of blood T cells in healthy people across ages. Using a J-beta primer mix together with a sample-barcoded 5' primer, a second PCR was run for about 6 to 12 cycles. MiXCR, run by TCRdb on the 5' RACE reads, gives a single entry per CDR3 protein. The sample has 650,000 to 900,000 distinct CDR3 sequences, 62% seen once; the top ten hold 28%. What was sequenced was blood. These receptors came from a man aged 25-45 years in good health.

This clonotype was seen only a few times. The rearrangement uses TRBV4-2 and TRBJ2-5, with D possibly being TRBD2 (5 bases). In germline, CDR1 is LGHNA, CDR2 YNFKEQ. The CDR3 is made up of 16 amino acids. V was clipped by 4 bases and J by 4 bases, with 19 bases between them. CDR3 sequence (DNA): TGTGCCAGCAGCCCGCAAAATGAGGGAAGGGCAGAGACCCAGTACTTC. Protein product: CASSPQNEGRAETQYF.

This clonotype was observed a handful of times. The V gene is TRBV27, the J gene TRBJ2-3, with TRBD2 as a possible D gene (6 bases). CDR1 MNHEY and CDR2 SMNVEV come from the germline V gene (reference sequence). The germline V and J ends were trimmed by 9 bases and 7 bases, with 17 bases remaining between them. CDR3 length: 13 residues. CDR3 protein: CASRLSGTHTQYF. CDR3 sequence (DNA): TGTGCCAGTCGTCTGTCCGGGACTCATACGCAGTATTTT.

This clonotype was detected a few times. The V gene is TRBV20-1, the J gene TRBJ2-7; the D call may be TRBD1 or TRBD2 (5 bases each). This CDR3 is built from 14 residues. Germline V gene sequence: CDR1 DFQATT, CDR2 SNEGSKA (reference sequence). V was clipped by 6 bases and J by 6 bases, with 21 bases between them. As DNA, the CDR3 is TGCAGTGCCCCCTACGGGACGGCTCAAACCGAGCAGTACTTC. Residues: CSAPYGTAQTEQYF.

This clonotype turned up a few times. The chain links TRBV7-2 to TRBJ2-5; 8 positions match TRBD1. The J call may be mistaken, given a closer DNA end match to TRBJ2-7. The CDR3 totals 14 residues. Germline V gene data show CDR1 as SGHTA and CDR2 as FQGNSA. CDR3 amino acids: CASSSDRGIYEQYF. The DNA of the CDR3 is TGTGCCAGCAGCTCTGACAGGGGAATCTACGAGCAGTACTTC.

This chain links TRBV21-1 with TRBJ2-7; TRBD1 was called by the table and not checked on the DNA. TRBV21-1 is described as a pseudogene. The CDR3 spans 17 residues. The CDR3 coding sequence is TGTGCCAGCAGCAAGTATAGGTCCAGGGCTTCCTACAATGAGCAGTACTTC. Its translation is CASSKYRSRASYNEQYF.

This clonotype was seen only once. The rearrangement joins TRBV4-3 to TRBJ2-1; 10 bases agree with TRBD2. V lost 4 bases and J lost 8; bases outside the gene matches: 14. The V gene's germline CDR1 is LGHNA and CDR2 YSLEER. The CDR3 is made up of 17 amino acids. The CDR3 is CASSPNAAGGQLHEQFF. The CDR3 DNA reads TGCGCCAGCAGCCCAAACGCAGCGGGGGGGCAGCTTCATGAGCAGTTCTTC.

The rearrangement links TRBV20-1 to TRBJ2-1; 11 bases are a match to TRBD2. The CDR3 runs to 15 residues. Germline CDR1 reads DFQATT; CDR2 reads SNEGSKA (reference sequence). Losses at the gene ends were 5 bases for V and 3 bases for J; bases not matched to a gene: 6. This CDR3 reads CSAWETSGVYNEQFF. The CDR3 DNA follows: TGCAGTGCTTGGGAGACTAGCGGGGTCTACAATGAGCAGTTCTTC.

V is TRBV7-2 and J is TRBJ2-1; TRBD2 matches 10 bases. The CDR3 loop spans 17 amino acids. Germline lookup yields CDR1 SGHTA and CDR2 FQGNSA. V was pared by 3 bases and J by 7 bases, with 12 bases of the junction left unmatched. This CDR3 reads CASSLNVVLAGKNEQFF. DNA for the CDR3: TGTGCCAGCAGCTTGAATGTTGTACTAGCGGGGAAAAATGAGCAGTTCTTC.

The chain uses TRBV2 and TRBJ2-6; D is perhaps TRBD2 (6 bases). V dropped 10 bases and J dropped 0 bases, with 16 bases sitting between them. The CDR3 totals 16 residues. Germline CDR1 SNHLY, CDR2 FYNNEI. CDR3 nucleotides: TGTGCCAACGACCGCGGGGTAACCTCTGGGGCCAACGTCCTGACTTTC. Protein sequence: CANDRGVTSGANVLTF.

The chain uses TRBV7-3 and TRBJ2-5; no firm D call. Germline assignment: CDR1 SGHTA and CDR2 FQGTGA. The CDR3 has 14 amino acids. Trimming pared 3 bases from V and 1 base from J, leaving 9 bases between. The CDR3 nucleotides read TGTGCCAGCAGCTTTAGTGGGCCCCAAGAGACCCAGTACTTC. As protein: CASSFSGPQETQYF.

This clonotype was counted only a few times. The V gene is TRBV15, the J gene TRBJ2-6; 7 bases match TRBD1. CDR1 and CDR2 (germline): LNHNV, YYDKDF (reference sequence). The V and J ends lost 0 bases and 0 bases, in that order; junction bases with no gene match: 5. This CDR3 has 18 amino acids. The chain's CDR3 is CATSRDRQGPSGANVLTF. The CDR3, as DNA: TGTGCCACCAGCAGAGATCGACAGGGACCCTCTGGGGCCAACGTCCTGACTTTC.

The chain employs TRBV3-1 and TRBJ2-1; 9 nucleotides align to TRBD2. The CDR3 spans 16 residues. Trimming cost V 0 bases and J 4 bases; bases outside gene matches: 4. Germline-derived CDR1 and CDR2 are LGHDT and YNNKEL (reference sequence). CDR3 nucleotide sequence: TGTGCCAGCAGCCAAGAGTTAGCGGGGGCTTACAATGAGCAGTTCTTC. Its translation: CASSQELAGAYNEQFF.

The chain couples TRBV5-1 to TRBJ2-7; the match to TRBD1 covers 9 bases. V lost 4 bases and J lost 4; bases outside the gene matches: 6. The CDR3 has 14 residues. The germline gives CDR1 SGHRS, CDR2 YFSETQ. In DNA, the CDR3 is TGCGCCAGCAGCCATGCCGGGACAGGGTACGAGCAGTACTTC. This codes for CASSHAGTGYEQYF.

A single count supports this clonotype. This sequence joins TRBV5-5 and TRBJ2-7; no clear D. The CDR3 runs to 11 residues. Germline assignment: CDR1 SGHKS and CDR2 YYEKEE (reference sequence). V was shortened by 5 bases and J by 6 bases, with 9 bases between the two germline ends. CDR3 in amino acids: CASRVSGEQYF. The CDR3 nucleotides are TGTGCCAGCAGGGTCTCGGGCGAGCAGTACTTC.

This clonotype was recorded a few times. V gene TRBV21-1 combines with J gene TRBJ2-3; the table's TRBD1 call for D was not verified on the DNA. TRBV21-1 has pseudogene status. There are 16 residues in the CDR3. The CDR3 loop reads CASSKDPQGSEDTQYF. The CDR3 bases are TGTGCCAGCAGCAAGGATCCCCAGGGTTCTGAGGATACGCAGTATTTT.

The chain has TRBV7-2 and TRBJ1-5; weak D call: TRBD1 (6 bases). Trimming shortened V by 5 bases and J by 9 bases, and 17 bases separated the two germline ends. The germline V gene has CDR1 SGHTA and CDR2 FQGNSA. The CDR3 length is 14 residues. The CDR3 region has the DNA TGTGCCAGCAGCCACAGGGCCCACGATCGGCCCCAGCATTTT. It translates to CASSHRAHDRPQHF.

J is TRBJ2-7 and V is TRBV7-2; 15 bases map to TRBD2. The CDR3 length is 17 residues. Germline CDR1 reads SGHTA; CDR2 reads FQGNSA. Germline trimming cut 4 bases from V and 3 bases from J; bases unmatched to any gene: 7. The DNA of the CDR3 is TGTGCCAGCAGCTCCCTGGGGACTAGCGGGGGGTACTACGAGCAGTACTTC. Its translation is CASSSLGTSGGYYEQYF. Complete variable domain (other parts from reference TRBV7-2 and TRBJ2-7): GAGVSQSPSNKVTEKGKDVELRCDPISGHTALYWYRQSLGQGLEFLIYFQGNSAPDKSGLPSDRFSAERTGGSVSTLTIQRTQQEDSAVYLCASSSLGTSGGYYEQYFGPGTRLTVT.